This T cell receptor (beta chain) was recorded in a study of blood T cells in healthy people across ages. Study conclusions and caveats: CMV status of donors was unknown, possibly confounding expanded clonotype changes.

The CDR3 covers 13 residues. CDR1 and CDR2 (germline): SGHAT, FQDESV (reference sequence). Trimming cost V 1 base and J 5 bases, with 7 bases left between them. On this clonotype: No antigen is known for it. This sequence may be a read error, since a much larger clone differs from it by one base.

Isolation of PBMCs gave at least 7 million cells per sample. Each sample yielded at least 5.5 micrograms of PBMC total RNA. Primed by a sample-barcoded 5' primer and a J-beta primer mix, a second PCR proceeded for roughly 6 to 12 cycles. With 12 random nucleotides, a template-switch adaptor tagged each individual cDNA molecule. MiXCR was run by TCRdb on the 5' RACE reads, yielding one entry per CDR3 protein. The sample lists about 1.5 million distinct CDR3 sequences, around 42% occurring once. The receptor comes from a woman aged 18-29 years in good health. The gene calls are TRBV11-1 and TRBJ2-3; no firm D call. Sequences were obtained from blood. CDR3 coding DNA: TGTGCCAGCAGCTTAGAAGGGCAAGATACGCAGTATTTT. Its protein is CASSLEGQDTQYF.